Below are 10 T cell receptor beta chains sequenced from a single sample in a study of PD-1 blockade in classical Hodgkin lymphoma. The method was immunoSEQ multiplex PCR; TCRdb's version includes in-frame clones alone and lacks a portion of them. The repertoire holds some 24,000 clones, with approximately 68% as singletons. The time point here: cycle 4 day 1 (C4D1), after five to seven weeks of nivolumab. Each patient relapsed following autologous stem cell transplantation, and prior brentuximab vedotin exposure differed. This material consisted of peripheral blood mononuclear cells (PBMCs), taken before the fourth cycle of nivolumab. These receptor sequences come from a human donor with classical Hodgkin lymphoma.

This clone was picked up a small number of times. The genes are TRBV19 and TRBJ1-4; perhaps TRBD1 as D (5 bases). With 4 bases removed from V and 8 bases from J, the gap between germline ends came to 20 bases. CDR1 is LNHDA and CDR2 is SQIVND in the germline V gene (reference sequence). The CDR3 is 16 residues long. The CDR3 loop reads CASSKPPGPDGEKLFF. The CDR3 DNA reads as TGTGCCAGTAGTAAACCTCCGGGACCCGATGGAGAAAAACTGTTTTTT.

This chain uses TRBV11-3 with TRBJ1-1, with D unresolved. The V and J ends lost 5 bases and 1 base respectively, with 8 bases between them. This CDR3 spans 13 amino acids. CDR1 and CDR2 from the germline V gene are SGHNT and YENEEA. The CDR3 DNA sequence: TGTGCCAGCAGCCCCGGGAGGAACACTGAAGCTTTCTTT. As protein: CASSPGRNTEAFF.

This clone is deemed medium-sized. The gene calls are TRBV18 and TRBJ1-1, with 7 nucleotides matching TRBD1. Germline V gene lookup returns CDR1 KGHSH and CDR2 LQKENI. V shed 1 base and J 11 bases; nucleotides not matched to a gene: 7. The CDR3 is 13 residues long. CDR3 DNA: TGTGCCAGCTCACCACGAGGGGGCGAGTCTGCTTTCTTT. Translated: CASSPRGGESAFF.

The chain recombines TRBV7-8 with TRBJ1-1, with 9 bases matching TRBD1. With 5 bases clipped from V and 5 bases from J, the junction kept 12 bases outside the gene matches. Germline assignment: CDR1 SGHVS and CDR2 FQNEAQ. The CDR3 extends over 16 amino acids. The CDR3 is CASSNIPGQGRTEAFF. The CDR3 DNA reads TGTGCCAGCAGCAACATTCCGGGACAGGGACGAACTGAAGCTTTCTTT.

The V call is TRBV28, the J call TRBJ2-5; 11 bases align to TRBD2. The CDR3 runs to 16 residues. V trimming: 4 bases; J trimming: 5 bases; junction bases outside the gene matches: 9. Germline CDR1 is MDHEN and CDR2 is SYDVKM. In nucleotides, the CDR3 is TGTGCCAGCAGTTCCGTAGCGGGGGGGCCGGGGGAGACCCAGTACTTC. It specifies CASSSVAGGPGETQYF. The entire variable domain, with the rest obtained from reference TRBV28 and TRBJ2-5, is as follows: DVKVTQSSRYLVKRTGEKVFLECVQDMDHENMFWYRQDPGLGLRLIYFSYDVKMKEKGDIPEGYSVSREKKERFSLILESASTNQTSMYLCASSSVAGGPGETQYFGPGTRLLVL.

The chain links TRBV9 to TRBJ2-2, with D possibly matching TRBD1 (5 bases). This CDR3 contains 12 residues. Germline CDR1 reads SGDLS; CDR2 reads YYNGEE. V lost 6 bases and J lost 6, with 9 bases in between. The CDR3 DNA is TGTGCCAGCACCCAGGGTCCCGGGGAGCTGTTTTTT. It translates to CASTQGPGELFF.

V is TRBV11-2 and J is TRBJ2-3; D is unclear. Germline V gene sequence: CDR1 SGHAT, CDR2 FQNNGV. Trimming took 6 bases from V and 0 from J, leaving 22 bases between them. This CDR3 has 18 amino acids. CDR3 loop: CASSPTRNPRSSTDTQYF. The CDR3 DNA reads TGTGCCAGCAGTCCTACCCGAAACCCCCGCTCTAGCACAGATACGCAGTATTTT.

This sequence joins TRBV5-1 and TRBJ2-5, with D tentatively TRBD2 (5 bases). Germline V gene data show CDR1 as SGHRS and CDR2 as YFSETQ. The CDR3 covers 14 residues. V lost 2 bases and J lost 0, with 8 bases in between. The DNA for the CDR3 is TGCGCCAGCAGCTTAACCGGGAACCAAGAGACCCAGTACTTC. Its translation is CASSLTGNQETQYF.

This clone is medium-sized in the sample. The chain links TRBV27 to TRBJ2-2; no firm D call. The CDR3 loop spans 13 amino acids. CDR1 MNHEY and CDR2 SMNVEV come from the germline V gene (reference sequence). V was shortened by 6 bases and J by 6 bases, with 11 bases between the two germline ends. CDR3 nucleotides: TGTGCCAGCAGCTTCACTCTCGCCGGGGAGCTGTTTTTT. Translating it yields CASSFTLAGELFF.

The chain has TRBV4-1 and TRBJ2-3; TRBD2 agrees at 9 bases. V lost 2 bases and J lost 8; bases outside the gene matches: 14. From germline, CDR1 is MGHRA and CDR2 YSYEKL. This CDR3 contains 17 residues. The CDR3 spells CASSQSSVAGAPGTQYF. The CDR3 region has the DNA TGCGCCAGCAGCCAATCATCGGTAGCGGGGGCACCAGGTACGCAGTATTTT.